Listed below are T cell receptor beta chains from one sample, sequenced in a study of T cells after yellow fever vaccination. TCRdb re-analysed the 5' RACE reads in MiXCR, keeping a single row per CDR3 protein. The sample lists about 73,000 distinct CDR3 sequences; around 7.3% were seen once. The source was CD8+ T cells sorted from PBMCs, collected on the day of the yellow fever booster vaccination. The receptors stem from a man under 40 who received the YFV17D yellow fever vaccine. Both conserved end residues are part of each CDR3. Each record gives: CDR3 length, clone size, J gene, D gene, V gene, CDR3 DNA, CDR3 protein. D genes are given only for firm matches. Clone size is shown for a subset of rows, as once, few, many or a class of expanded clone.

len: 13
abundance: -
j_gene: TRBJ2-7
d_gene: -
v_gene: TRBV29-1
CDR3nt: TGCAGCGTTGAGTTGGGTTGGACCTACGAGCAGTACTTC
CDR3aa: CSVELGWTYEQYF

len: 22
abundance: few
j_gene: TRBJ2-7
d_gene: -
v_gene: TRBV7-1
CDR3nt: TGTGCCAGCAGCGCGGCGTGGGACAGGGGGCCGGAGACTAGCGGGAGCCAGTACGAGCAGTACTTC
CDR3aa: CASSAAWDRGPETSGSQYEQYF

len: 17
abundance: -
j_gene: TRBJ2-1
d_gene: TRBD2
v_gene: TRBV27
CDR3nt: TGTGCCAGCAGTCCATACACCGGGACTAGCGGGAGAGAGGAGCAGTTCTTC
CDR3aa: CASSPYTGTSGREEQFF

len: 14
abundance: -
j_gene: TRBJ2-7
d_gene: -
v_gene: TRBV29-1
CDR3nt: TGCAGCGTCACGGACTCTTACAACGTCTACGAGCAGTACTTC
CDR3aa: CSVTDSYNVYEQYF

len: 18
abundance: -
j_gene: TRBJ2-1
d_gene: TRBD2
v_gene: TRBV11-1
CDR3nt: TGTGCCAGCAGCGAGCCTGGGACTAGCGGGAGATCTTACAATGAGCAGTTCTTC
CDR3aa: CASSEPGTSGRSYNEQFF

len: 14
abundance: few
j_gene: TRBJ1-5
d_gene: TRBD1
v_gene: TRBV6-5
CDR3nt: TGTGCCAGCAGTTACGGGGCGGGACAGCAGCCCCAGCATTTT
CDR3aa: CASSYGAGQQPQHF

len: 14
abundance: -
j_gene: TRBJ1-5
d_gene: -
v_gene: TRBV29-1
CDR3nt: TGCAGCGTCGTAACAGGGATGAGCAATCAGCCCCAGCATTTT
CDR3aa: CSVVTGMSNQPQHF

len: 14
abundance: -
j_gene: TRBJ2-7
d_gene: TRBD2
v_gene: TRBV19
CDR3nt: TGTGCCAGTGAGACTAGCGGGAGCCCCTACGAGCAGTACTTC
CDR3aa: CASETSGSPYEQYF

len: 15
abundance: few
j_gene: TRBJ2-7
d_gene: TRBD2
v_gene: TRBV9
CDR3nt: TGTGCCAGCTCGGGGGGGGACGCTACTCTGCACGAGCAGTACTTC
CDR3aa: CASSGGDATLHEQYF

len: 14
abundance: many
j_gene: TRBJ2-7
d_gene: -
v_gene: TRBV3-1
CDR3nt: TGTGCCAGCAGCCATGGACAGTCTTACTACGAGCAGTACTTC
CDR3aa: CASSHGQSYYEQYF

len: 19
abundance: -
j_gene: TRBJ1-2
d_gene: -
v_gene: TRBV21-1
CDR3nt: TGTGCCAGCAGCCCTGGGGCCTCGGCAGCCGCAGCAGCTAACTATGGCTACACCTTC
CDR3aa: CASSPGASAAAAANYGYTF

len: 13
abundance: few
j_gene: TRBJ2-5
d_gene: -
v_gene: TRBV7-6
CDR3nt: TGTGCCAGCAGCTTGGGGAAGTGGGCGACCCAGTACTTC
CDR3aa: CASSLGKWATQYF

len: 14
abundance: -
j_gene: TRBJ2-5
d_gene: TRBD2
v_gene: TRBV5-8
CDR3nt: TGTGCCAGCAGCTCGACTAGCTACACAGAGACCCAGTACTTC
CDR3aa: CASSSTSYTETQYF

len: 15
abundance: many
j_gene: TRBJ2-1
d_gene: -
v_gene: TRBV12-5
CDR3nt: TGTGCTAGTGGTTTGCGGGAGATTCCCTACAATGAGCAGTTCTTC
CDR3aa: CASGLREIPYNEQFF

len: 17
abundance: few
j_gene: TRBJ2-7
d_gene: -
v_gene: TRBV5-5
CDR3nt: TGTGCCAGCAGCTTGGCCGAAGAGGTCTACTTCTACGAGCGGCAGTACTTC
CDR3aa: CASSLAEEVYFYERQYF

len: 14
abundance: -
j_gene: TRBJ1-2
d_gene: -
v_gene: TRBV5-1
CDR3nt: TGCGCCAGCAGCTCAGGGGACCGGCGGAGGGGCTACACCTTC
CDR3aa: CASSSGDRRRGYTF